The clone carrying this T cell receptor (beta chain) was seen once. The sample originates from a study of tumor-infiltrating lymphocytes in oesophageal squamous cell carcinoma. TCRdb reprocessed the PCR reads with MiXCR, giving one entry per CDR3 protein. The sample has approximately 12,000 distinct CDR3 sequences, around 50% seen once; the top ten hold roughly 13%. Sequenced input: normal esophageal tissue next to the tumor. The TCR comes from a male donor with esophageal squamous cell carcinoma.

CDR3 in DNA: TGTGCCAGCAGCCCTATCCGGGACGGGGCGGAGGAGACCCAGTACTTC. Translated: CASSPIRDGAEETQYF. This rearrangement joins TRBV7-6 to TRBJ2-5; D tentatively reads TRBD1 or TRBD2 (5 bases each). CDR1 is SGHVS and CDR2 is FNYEAQ in the germline V gene. This CDR3 spans 16 amino acids. V was trimmed by 5 bases and J by 5 bases, leaving 21 bases between them.